The next 5 T cell receptor beta chains were all read from a single sample in a study of blood T cell repertoires in COVID-19. This table comes from immunoSEQ multiplex PCR, and its TCRdb copy is limited to in-frame clones, with some not included. The sample records 90,000 to 120,000 clones, around nine tenths being singletons. The sample comprised peripheral blood. These TCRs come from a woman under 40 with acute or convalescent COVID-19.

The chain combines TRBV28 with TRBJ2-1; 7 positions agree with TRBD1. Germline V gives CDR1 MDHEN, CDR2 SYDVKM. V lost 6 bases and J lost 0; bases outside the gene matches: 5. This CDR3 comprises 15 residues. The CDR3 bases are TGTGCCAGCAGGACCAGACAGGGCTCCTACAATGAGCAGTTCTTC. It is translated as CASRTRQGSYNEQFF.

V and J are TRBV6-6 and TRBJ1-4; tentative D call: TRBD1 (5 bases). Trimming left V 5 bases short and J 2 bases short, with 9 bases between. This CDR3 has 14 amino acids. Per germline, CDR1 MNHNY and CDR2 SVGAGI (reference sequence). CDR3 DNA sequence: TGTGCCAGCAGTCCGGGGGGGACTAATGAAAAACTGTTTTTT. Amino acid sequence: CASSPGGTNEKLFF.

This CDR3 reads CASSLVAGALNEQFF. For the CDR3, the DNA is TGCGCCAGCAGCTTGGTTGCGGGAGCCCTAAATGAGCAGTTCTTC. The chain employs TRBV5-1 and TRBJ2-1; 7 nucleotides line up with TRBD2. Germline V gene sequence: CDR1 SGHRS, CDR2 YFSETQ. There are 15 residues in the CDR3. Trimming cost V 0 bases and J 7 bases; bases outside gene matches: 7.

This sequence joins TRBV18 and TRBJ2-1; TRBD2 matches at 14 bases. The J segment lost 8 bases and the V segment lost 3 bases, leaving 6 bases of the junction unmatched. Germline CDR1 reads KGHSH; CDR2 reads LQKENI. CDR3 size: 16 residues. CDR3 DNA sequence: TGTGCCAGCTCACCGATGACTAGCGGGAGGGGACATGAGCAGTTCTTC. Residues: CASSPMTSGRGHEQFF.

This chain links TRBV13 with TRBJ2-1, with 7 nucleotides matching TRBD2. V shed 5 bases, J shed 12 bases, and the junction held 4 bases outside the gene matches. Germline V lookup: CDR1 PRHDT, CDR2 FYEKMQ (reference sequence). This CDR3 region has 11 residues. In DNA form, the CDR3 reads TGTGCCAGCAGCCCCCGGGAGGTGCAGTTCTTC. This translates into CASSPREVQFF.